One sample yielded the 22 T cell receptor beta chains listed below, sequenced in a study of cytomegalovirus exposure and HLA in healthy donors. Primers included in the PCR were 60 Vbeta and 13 Jbeta primers. Repertoires were generated with immunoSEQ multiplex PCR, while TCRdb's copy carries only in-frame clones and drops some. Here the sample spans about 150,000 clones, 80% being singletons. The sample consisted of PBMCs. These TCRs come from a middle-aged woman in good health and CMV-seronegative.

This clone was detected a few times. The chain couples TRBV5-1 to TRBJ2-1; TRBD2 matches at 10 bases. The CDR3 is 16 amino acids. V lost 3 bases and J lost 7; bases outside the gene matches: 10. CDR1 is SGHRS and CDR2 is YFSETQ in the germline V gene. The CDR3 nucleotides are TGCGCCAGCAGCTGGGTGAGCGGGGGGGCGGGAAATGAGCAGTTCTTC. Protein sequence: CASSWVSGGAGNEQFF.

A few counts support this clone. V is TRBV19 and J is TRBJ2-2; 7 bases map to TRBD1. There are 15 residues in the CDR3. Germline trimming cut 6 bases from V and 2 bases from J; bases unmatched to any gene: 6. Germline CDR1 reads LNHDA; CDR2 reads SQIVND (reference sequence). The CDR3 loop reads CASSGGTVNTGELFF. CDR3 DNA sequence: TGTGCCAGTAGCGGTGGGACAGTAAACACCGGGGAGCTGTTTTTT.

This clone occurred a few times. This chain links TRBV28 with TRBJ2-5; 8 nucleotides line up with TRBD2. V was clipped by 3 bases and J by 3 bases; unmatched bases: 3. The CDR3 sequence is 14 residues long. The germline V gene has CDR1 MDHEN and CDR2 SYDVKM. CDR3 DNA sequence: TGTGCCAGCAGTTTGACTAGCGCGGAAGAGACCCAGTACTTC. Its translation is CASSLTSAEETQYF.

This clone appeared a few times. The J gene is TRBJ1-1, the V gene TRBV5-6; 10 bases match TRBD1. This CDR3 has 17 amino acids. Germline V lookup: CDR1 SGHDT, CDR2 YYEEEE. V was pared by 3 bases and J by 1 base, with 9 bases of the junction left unmatched. In DNA form, the CDR3 reads TGTGCCAGCAGCTGGGGGACAGGGGAAGTGTGGAACACTGAAGCTTTCTTT. Its protein product is CASSWGTGEVWNTEAFF. The complete variable domain, with remaining parts taken from reference TRBV5-6 and TRBJ1-1, reads DAGVTQSPTHLIKTRGQQVTLRCSPKSGHDTVSWYQQALGQGPQFIFQYYEEEERQRGNFPDRFSGHQFPNYSSELNVNALLLGDSALYLCASSWGTGEVWNTEAFFGQGTRLTVV.

The V and J genes are TRBV9 and TRBJ2-3, with 7 bases lining up with TRBD2. The germline CDR1 and CDR2 sequences are SGDLS and YYNGEE. This CDR3 spans 15 amino acids. The J segment lost 4 bases and the V segment lost 3 bases, leaving 8 bases of the junction unmatched. DNA of the CDR3: TGTGCCAGCAGCGCCGGACTAGGCCTCGCAGATACGCAGTATTTT. This gives the protein CASSAGLGLADTQYF.

The rearrangement joins TRBV16 to TRBJ1-2; TRBD1 aligns across 8 bases. V dropped 4 bases and J dropped 8; count of bases not matched to a gene: 15. The CDR3 covers 16 residues. Per germline, CDR1 KGHSY and CDR2 FQNENV. The CDR3 here is CASSPHRTGKLGGYTF. The CDR3 bases are TGTGCCAGCAGCCCCCACCGGACAGGGAAGTTAGGGGGCTACACCTTC.

This chain joins TRBV4-3 and TRBJ2-7, with 10 bases aligning to TRBD2. CDR1 is LGHNA and CDR2 is YSLEER in the germline V gene. V was pared by 4 bases and J by 7 bases, with 13 bases of the junction left unmatched. This CDR3 is built from 16 residues. The CDR3 spells CASSRRLSSGSREQYF. The DNA for the CDR3 is TGCGCCAGCAGCCGCCGACTCTCTAGCGGGAGCCGAGAGCAGTACTTC.

To note about this clone: An end of the junction does not agree with germline; a read error may underlie this. V gene TRBV10-3 combines with J gene TRBJ2-7, with TRBD2 as a possible D gene (5 bases). This CDR3 is 15 amino acids long. Germline V gives CDR1 ENHRY, CDR2 SYGVKD. For the CDR3, the DNA is TGTGCCATCAGTGAGTCACGGGGTCAGACGTACGAGCAGTGCTTC. Amino acids: CAISESRGQTYEQCF.

The chain couples TRBV6-4 to TRBJ1-5; no clear D gene. The CDR3 is made up of 15 amino acids. Germline CDR1 reads MRHNA; CDR2 reads SNTAGT. Trimming stripped 5 bases from V and 1 base from J, with 12 bases between. CDR3 in amino acids: CASSPDWESNQPQHF. The CDR3 nucleotides read TGTGCCAGCAGTCCAGACTGGGAGAGCAATCAGCCCCAGCATTTT.

The V call is TRBV5-6, the J call TRBJ2-7, with TRBD2 matching over 13 bases. This CDR3 region has 16 residues. CDR1 and CDR2 from the germline V gene are SGHDT and YYEEEE. The V segment lost 1 base and the J segment 4 bases; nucleotides outside the gene matches: 5. Written as DNA, the CDR3 is TGTGCCAGCAGCTTGTTCACTAGCGGGGGGGCGTACGAGCAGTACTTC. Translating it yields CASSLFTSGGAYEQYF.

This chain joins TRBV21-1 and TRBJ2-7; TRBD1 was called by the table and not checked on the DNA. TRBV21-1 is marked as a pseudogene. The CDR3 sequence is 17 residues long. DNA of the CDR3: TGTGCCAGCAGCACACCTTTCCCGGGACAGGGCACCTACGAGCAGTACTTC. Its protein is CASSTPFPGQGTYEQYF.

The chain employs TRBV27 and TRBJ1-2; 9 bases match TRBD1. The CDR3 covers 13 residues. CDR1 and CDR2 from the germline V gene are MNHEY and SMNVEV (reference sequence). V lost 6 bases and J lost 12; bases outside the gene matches: 11. The chain's CDR3 is CASSPGTGSIHTF. The CDR3 DNA sequence: TGTGCCAGCAGCCCCGGGACAGGGAGTATCCACACCTTC.

V and J are TRBV5-1 and TRBJ1-4, with D unclear. Trimming removed 2 bases at V and 5 bases at J, with 10 bases between. The V gene's germline CDR1 is SGHRS and CDR2 YFSETQ. The CDR3 is 14 amino acids. This CDR3 is CASSLGGLNEKLFF. The CDR3 nucleotides are TGCGCCAGCAGCTTAGGAGGGCTCAATGAAAAACTGTTTTTT.

In its sample, this clone was seen once. The chain carries TRBV10-3 and TRBJ1-1; perhaps TRBD1 as D (5 bases). The germline gives CDR1 ENHRY, CDR2 SYGVKD. V was cut by 5 bases and J by 1 base, with 8 bases left in between. This CDR3 has 13 amino acids. CDR3 DNA: TGTGCCATCAGTCTAGGGGAGAACACTGAAGCTTTCTTT. Its translation is CAISLGENTEAFF.

The V gene is TRBV5-1, the J gene TRBJ2-3; 7 bases map to TRBD1. V gave up 2 bases and J gave up 0 bases; unmatched junction bases: 6. The CDR3 consists of 16 residues. The germline gives CDR1 SGHRS, CDR2 YFSETQ. In nucleotides, the CDR3 is TGCGCCAGCAGCTTATCCGGGACAGCTAGCACAGATACGCAGTATTTT. Protein: CASSLSGTASTDTQYF.

This chain uses TRBV9 with TRBJ1-6; no firm D call. CDR3 length: 16 amino acids. Germline assignment: CDR1 SGDLS and CDR2 YYNGEE. V was cut by 4 bases and J by 6 bases, with 17 bases left in between. The CDR3 DNA reads TGTGCCAGCAGCCCTAGTCCCGTATGGAGTAATTCACCCCTCCACTTT. It codes for CASSPSPVWSNSPLHF.

The chain combines TRBV9 with TRBJ2-2; the match to TRBD2 covers 9 bases. After removal of 4 bases from V and 6 bases from J, the junction contained 7 bases not matched to a gene. The CDR3 totals 15 residues. The germline V gene encodes CDR1 SGDLS and CDR2 YYNGEE. The CDR3 region has the DNA TGTGCCAGCAGCCCTAGCGGGACTTCCCCCGGGGAGCTGTTTTTT. Translation gives CASSPSGTSPGELFF. The variable domain in full, with the rest retrieved from reference TRBV9 and TRBJ2-2, is DSGVTQTPKHLITATGQRVTLRCSPRSGDLSVYWYQQSLDQGLQFLIQYYNGEERAKGNILERFSAQQFPDLHSELNLSSLELGDSALYFCASSPSGTSPGELFFGEGSRLTVL.

The genes are TRBV4-3 and TRBJ1-3, with a tentative D call TRBD1 (5 bases). Trimming left V 0 bases short and J 0 bases short, with 9 bases between. This CDR3 region has 16 residues. Germline CDR1 is LGHNA and CDR2 is YSLEER. In DNA form, the CDR3 reads TGCGCCAGCAGCCAAGACTTCAGGGACTCTGGAAACACCATATATTTT. Translation gives CASSQDFRDSGNTIYF.

The CDR3 sequence: CAISGRPREWGTDTQYF. In DNA, the CDR3 is TGTGCCATCAGTGGACGTCCGCGGGAGTGGGGTACAGATACGCAGTATTTT. The chain links TRBV10-3 to TRBJ2-3; 7 nucleotides match TRBD2. The CDR3 totals 17 residues. V was clipped by 4 bases and J by 3 bases; unmatched bases: 13. Per the germline V gene, CDR1 is ENHRY and CDR2 is SYGVKD.

V gene TRBV11-3 combines with J gene TRBJ1-1; D not certain. CDR1 and CDR2 (germline): SGHNT, YENEEA. The V end was cut by 5 bases, the J end by 1 base, with 8 bases between. The CDR3 runs to 13 residues. The CDR3 DNA reads TGTGCCAGCAGCCGGGAGAGGAACACTGAAGCTTTCTTT. It translates to CASSRERNTEAFF. The entire variable domain, with the rest obtained from reference TRBV11-3 and TRBJ1-1, is as follows: EAGVVQSPRYKIIEKKQPVAFWCNPISGHNTLYWYLQNLGQGPELLIRYENEEAVDDSQLPKDRFSAERLKGVDSTLKIQPAELGDSAVYLCASSRERNTEAFFGQGTRLTVV.

The chain recombines TRBV7-2 with TRBJ2-7; perhaps TRBD2 as D (5 bases). From germline, CDR1 is SGHTA and CDR2 FQGNSA. The CDR3 is made up of 13 amino acids. Trimming took 5 bases from V and 4 from J, leaving 12 bases between them. The CDR3 DNA is TGTGCCAGCAGCCCCAGAGGGAGTTACGAGCAGTACTTC. This encodes CASSPRGSYEQYF.

A few counts support this clone. The chain joins TRBV28 to TRBJ2-7; 7 bases agree with TRBD1. Germline CDR1 is MDHEN and CDR2 is SYDVKM. V was pared by 6 bases and J by 2 bases, with 4 bases of the junction left unmatched. The length of the CDR3 is 13 residues. CDR3 sequence (DNA): TGTGCCAGCAGAAACAGGGGTCCCTACGAGCAGTACTTC. This sequence encodes CASRNRGPYEQYF.